Listed here is a single T cell receptor (beta chain). The target antigen is unknown. The data stem from a study of response to subunit inactivated influenza vaccine. Findings of the study overall: The authors suggested that few new T cells are recruited per seasonal influenza vaccination.

CDR1 and CDR2 (germline): SQVTM, ANQGSEA. Trimming removed 5 bases at V and 6 bases at J, with 10 bases between. The CDR3 has 12 amino acids. TCRdb used MiXCR to reprocess the RT-PCR reads, holding one entry per CDR3 protein. The sample carries approximately 680,000 distinct CDR3 sequences, approximately 14% recorded once. The starting material was PBMCs from blood, obtained roughly 12 days after vaccination. The sequence was obtained from a middle-aged man who received an inactivated influenza vaccine. The rearrangement joins TRBV29-1 to TRBJ2-2, with no clear D. The CDR3 region is CSVQFRSGELFF. The DNA for the CDR3 is TGCAGCGTTCAGTTTCGATCCGGGGAGCTGTTTTTT.